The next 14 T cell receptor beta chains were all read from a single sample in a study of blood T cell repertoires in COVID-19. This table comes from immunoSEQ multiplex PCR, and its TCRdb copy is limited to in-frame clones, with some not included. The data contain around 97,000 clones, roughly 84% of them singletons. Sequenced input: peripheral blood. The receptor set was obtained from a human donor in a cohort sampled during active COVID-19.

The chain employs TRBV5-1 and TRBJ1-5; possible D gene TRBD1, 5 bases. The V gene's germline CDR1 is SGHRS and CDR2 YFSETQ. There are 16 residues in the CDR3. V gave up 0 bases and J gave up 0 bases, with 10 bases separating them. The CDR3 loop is CASSLEGPFSNQPQHF. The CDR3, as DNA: TGCGCCAGCAGCTTGGAGGGGCCTTTTAGCAATCAGCCCCAGCATTTT.

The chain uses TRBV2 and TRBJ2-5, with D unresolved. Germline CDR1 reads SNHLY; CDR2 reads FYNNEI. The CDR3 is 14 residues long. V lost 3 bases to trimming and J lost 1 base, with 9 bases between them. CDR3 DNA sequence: TGTGCCAGCAGTGACGAGTTCTCCCAAGAGACCCAGTACTTC. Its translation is CASSDEFSQETQYF.

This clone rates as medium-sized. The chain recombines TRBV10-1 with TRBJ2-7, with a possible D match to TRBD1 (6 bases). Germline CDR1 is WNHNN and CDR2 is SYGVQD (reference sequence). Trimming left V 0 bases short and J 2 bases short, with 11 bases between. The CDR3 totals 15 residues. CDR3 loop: CASSESGDNTYEQYF. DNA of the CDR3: TGCGCCAGCAGTGAGTCTGGGGACAACACCTACGAGCAGTACTTC.

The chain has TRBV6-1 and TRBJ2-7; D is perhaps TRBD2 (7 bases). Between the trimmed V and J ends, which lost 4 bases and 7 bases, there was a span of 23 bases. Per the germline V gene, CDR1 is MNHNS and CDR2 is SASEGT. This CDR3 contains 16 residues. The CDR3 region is CASSVRSARGGDEQYF. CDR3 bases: TGTGCCAGCAGTGTCCGGTCCGCGAGGGGGGGAGATGAGCAGTACTTC.

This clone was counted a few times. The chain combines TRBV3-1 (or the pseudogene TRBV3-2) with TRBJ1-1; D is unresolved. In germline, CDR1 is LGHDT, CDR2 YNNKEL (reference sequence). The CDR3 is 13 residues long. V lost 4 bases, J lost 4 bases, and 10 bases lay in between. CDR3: CASSPDGSTEAFF. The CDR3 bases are TGTGCCAGCAGCCCGGATGGGAGCACTGAAGCTTTCTTT.

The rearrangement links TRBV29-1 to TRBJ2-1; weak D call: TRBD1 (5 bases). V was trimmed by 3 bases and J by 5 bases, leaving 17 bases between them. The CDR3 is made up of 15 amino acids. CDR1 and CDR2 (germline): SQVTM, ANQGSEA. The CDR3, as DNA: TGCAGCGTTGACTTCAGGACACAGGCACACAATGAGCAGTTCTTC. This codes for CSVDFRTQAHNEQFF.

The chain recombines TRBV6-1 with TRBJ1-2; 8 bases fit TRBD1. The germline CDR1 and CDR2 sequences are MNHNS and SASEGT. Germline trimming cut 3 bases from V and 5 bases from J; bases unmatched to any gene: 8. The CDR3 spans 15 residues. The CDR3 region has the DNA TGTGCCAGCAGTGAGGGGGACAGGACCTGGTATGGCTACACCTTC. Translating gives CASSEGDRTWYGYTF.

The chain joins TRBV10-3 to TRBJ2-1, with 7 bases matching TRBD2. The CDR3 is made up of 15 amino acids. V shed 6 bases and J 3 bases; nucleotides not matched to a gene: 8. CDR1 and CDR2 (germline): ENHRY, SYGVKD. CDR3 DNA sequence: TGTGCCATCAGCGCCGAGCGGGAAAACTACAATGAGCAGTTCTTC. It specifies CAISAERENYNEQFF.

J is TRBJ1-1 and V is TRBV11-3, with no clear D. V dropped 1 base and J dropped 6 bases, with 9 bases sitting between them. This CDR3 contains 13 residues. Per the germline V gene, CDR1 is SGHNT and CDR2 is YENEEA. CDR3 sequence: CASSLASEAEAFF. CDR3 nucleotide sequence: TGTGCCAGCAGCTTAGCATCGGAGGCTGAAGCTTTCTTT.

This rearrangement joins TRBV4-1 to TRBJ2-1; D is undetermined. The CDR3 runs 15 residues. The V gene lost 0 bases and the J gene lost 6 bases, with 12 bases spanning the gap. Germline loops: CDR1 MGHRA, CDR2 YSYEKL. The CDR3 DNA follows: TGCGCCAGCAGCCAAGATCCGAGGCTCAGCAATGAGCAGTTCTTC. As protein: CASSQDPRLSNEQFF.

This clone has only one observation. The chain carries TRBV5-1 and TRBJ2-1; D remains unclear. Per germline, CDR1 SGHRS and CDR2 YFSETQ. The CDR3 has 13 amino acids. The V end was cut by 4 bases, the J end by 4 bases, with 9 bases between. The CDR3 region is CASSLTEYNEQFF. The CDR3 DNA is TGCGCCAGCAGCCTAACAGAATACAATGAGCAGTTCTTC.

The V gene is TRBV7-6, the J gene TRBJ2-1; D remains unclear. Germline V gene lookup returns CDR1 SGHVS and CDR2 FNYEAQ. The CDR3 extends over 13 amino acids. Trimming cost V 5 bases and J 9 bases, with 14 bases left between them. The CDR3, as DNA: TGTGCCAGCAGCCCTCAACCTTCGGGTGAGCAGTTCTTC. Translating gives CASSPQPSGEQFF.

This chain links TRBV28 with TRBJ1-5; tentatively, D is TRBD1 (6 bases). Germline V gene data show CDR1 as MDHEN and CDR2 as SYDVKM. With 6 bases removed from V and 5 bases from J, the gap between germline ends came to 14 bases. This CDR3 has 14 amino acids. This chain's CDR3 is CASSHDRWDQPQHF. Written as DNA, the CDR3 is TGTGCCAGCAGCCACGACAGGTGGGATCAGCCCCAGCATTTT.

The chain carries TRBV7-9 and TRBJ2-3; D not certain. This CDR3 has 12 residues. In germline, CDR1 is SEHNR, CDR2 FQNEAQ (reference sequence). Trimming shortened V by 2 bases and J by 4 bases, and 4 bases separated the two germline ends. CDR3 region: CASSLFADTQYF. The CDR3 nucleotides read TGTGCCAGCAGCTTATTCGCAGATACGCAGTATTTT. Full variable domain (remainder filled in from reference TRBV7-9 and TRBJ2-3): DTGVSQNPRHKITKRGQNVTFRCDPISEHNRLYWYRQTLGQGPEFLTYFQNEAQLEKSRLLSDRFSAERPKGSFSTLEIQRTEQGDSAMYLCASSLFADTQYFGPGTRLTVL.